One sample yielded the 24 T cell receptor beta chains listed below, sequenced in a study of T cell responses to AZD1222 COVID-19 vaccine. Only in-frame clones appear in the TCRdb table, and some are missing; sequencing was by immunoSEQ multiplex PCR. The sample includes roughly 120,000 clones, around 87% of them seen just once. Source: peripheral blood, taken on day 0 of AZD1222 vaccination. Receptors originate from an adult in good health.

The chain recombines TRBV5-1 with TRBJ2-5, with D possibly matching TRBD1 (5 bases). There are 15 residues in the CDR3. The germline V gene has CDR1 SGHRS and CDR2 YFSETQ. V was shortened by 4 bases and J by 1 base, with 14 bases between the two germline ends. The CDR3 loop reads CASSPRPTVQETQYF. The CDR3 region has the DNA TGCGCCAGCAGCCCCAGGCCGACAGTCCAAGAGACCCAGTACTTC. The entire variable domain, with the rest obtained from reference TRBV5-1 and TRBJ2-5, is as follows: KAGVTQTPRYLIKTRGQQVTLSCSPISGHRSVSWYQQTPGQGLQFLFEYFSETQRNKGNFPGRFSGRQFSNSRSEMNVSTLELGDSALYLCASSPRPTVQETQYFGPGTRLLVL.

The table lists this clone with a count of one. This chain links TRBV9 with TRBJ2-2; 11 bases agree with TRBD2. Germline V lookup: CDR1 SGDLS, CDR2 YYNGEE. CDR3 length: 15 amino acids. With V trimmed by 3 bases and J by 4 bases, 2 bases remained unmatched. The CDR3 DNA reads as TGTGCCAGCAGCGGCCTAGCGGGGGGCACCGGGGAGCTGTTTTTT. The encoded protein is CASSGLAGGTGELFF.

The chain couples TRBV12-5 to TRBJ2-5, with D unclear. CDR3 length equals 13 residues. V was cut by 7 bases and J by 0 bases, with 9 bases left in between. Germline V gives CDR1 LGHNT, CDR2 FRNRAP. This CDR3 reads CASEMQYQETQYF. DNA for the CDR3: TGTGCTAGTGAGATGCAGTACCAAGAGACCCAGTACTTC.

The V and J genes are TRBV12-3 or TRBV12-4 and TRBJ1-2, with 7 positions matching TRBD1. The CDR3 length is 13 residues. V was pared by 7 bases and J by 5 bases, with 7 bases of the junction left unmatched. The CDR3 here is CASTWVQGYGYTF. In DNA form, the CDR3 reads TGTGCCAGCACCTGGGTACAGGGGTATGGCTACACCTTC.

The rearrangement links TRBV29-1 to TRBJ1-2, with D hard to call. The length of the CDR3 is 8 residues. The ends were cut back, 8 bases at V and 8 bases at J, with 6 bases in the middle. Germline-derived CDR1 and CDR2 are SQVTM and ANQGSEA. CDR3 region: CSPGGYTF. In DNA, the CDR3 is TGCAGCCCCGGAGGCTACACCTTC.

The chain is built from TRBV4-1 and TRBJ2-5; D is unresolved. The CDR3 extends over 12 amino acids. With 0 bases removed from V and 5 bases from J, the gap between germline ends came to 4 bases. CDR1 and CDR2 from the germline V gene are MGHRA and YSYEKL. The CDR3 DNA is TGCGCCAGCAGCCAAGAGCGGGAGACCCAGTACTTC. It specifies CASSQERETQYF.

CDR3 nucleotide sequence: TGTGCCAGCAGTCCCCAAAGACGGGACAATGAGCAGTTCTTC. It yields the protein CASSPQRRDNEQFF. V usage is TRBV6-5 and J usage is TRBJ2-1; no firm D call. CDR1 is MNHEY, CDR2 SVGAGI, per germline. Deletions cut 5 bases from V and 5 bases from J, with 13 bases between. The CDR3 consists of 14 residues.

V usage is TRBV23-1 and J usage is TRBJ1-1, with D maybe TRBD1 (6 bases). TRBV23-1 is an open reading frame, and its role is uncertain. V dropped 0 bases and J dropped 3 bases, with 11 bases sitting between them. The length of the CDR3 is 15 residues. The CDR3 coding sequence is TGCGCCAGCAGTCAATCGAACGGGGGCTACACTGAAGCTTTCTTT. Translating it yields CASSQSNGGYTEAFF.

The chain has TRBV7-9 and TRBJ1-5; maybe TRBD1 (5 bases). Germline-derived CDR1 and CDR2 are SEHNR and FQNEAQ (reference sequence). This CDR3 has 15 amino acids. Trimming left V 5 bases short and J 3 bases short, with 14 bases between. The CDR3 DNA follows: TGTGCCAGCAGCCCGGGGGAAGGAGACAATCAGCCCCAGCATTTT. As protein: CASSPGEGDNQPQHF. Combining the CDR3 with reference TRBV7-9 and TRBJ1-5 gives the whole variable domain DTGVSQNPRHKITKRGQNVTFRCDPISEHNRLYWYRQTLGQGPEFLTYFQNEAQLEKSRLLSDRFSAERPKGSFSTLEIQRTEQGDSAMYLCASSPGEGDNQPQHFGDGTRLSIL.

The rearrangement links TRBV27 to TRBJ1-5; D is ambiguous. The V end lost 3 bases, the J end lost 1 base, and 7 bases lay between the germline ends. The CDR3 runs to 14 residues. CDR1 is MNHEY, CDR2 SMNVEV, per germline (reference sequence). The CDR3 reads CASSFVGSNQPQHF. CDR3 DNA: TGTGCCAGCAGTTTTGTCGGGAGCAATCAGCCCCAGCATTTT.

This sequence joins TRBV27 and TRBJ1-5, with D possibly being TRBD1 (6 bases). The ends were cut back, 5 bases at V and 7 bases at J, with 15 bases in the middle. Germline-derived CDR1 and CDR2 are MNHEY and SMNVEV (reference sequence). CDR3 length: 14 residues. CDR3 residues: CASSAITGYQPQHF. The CDR3, as DNA: TGTGCCAGCAGTGCCATTACAGGGTACCAGCCCCAGCATTTT.

The rearrangement links TRBV3-1 (or the pseudogene TRBV3-2) to TRBJ1-1, with D perhaps matching TRBD1 (5 bases). CDR1 and CDR2 (germline): LGHDT, YNNKEL (reference sequence). The CDR3 consists of 15 residues. Between the trimmed V and J ends, which lost 4 bases and 6 bases, there was a span of 18 bases. This chain's CDR3 is CASSRGAGGFSEAFF. The CDR3 DNA is TGTGCCAGCAGCCGAGGGGCAGGTGGATTTTCTGAAGCTTTCTTT.

This clone was counted a few times. The genes are TRBV19 and TRBJ1-1; D not certain. The CDR3 sequence is 14 residues long. Trimming cost V 5 bases and J 1 base, with 11 bases left between them. Germline CDR1 and CDR2: LNHDA and SQIVND (reference sequence). The chain's CDR3 is CASSPQATNTEAFF. The CDR3 DNA reads TGTGCCAGTAGTCCCCAGGCCACGAACACTGAAGCTTTCTTT.

The J gene is TRBJ1-4, the V gene TRBV7-9; 8 bases are a match to TRBD1. CDR1 is SEHNR, CDR2 FQNEAQ, per germline (reference sequence). The V gene end was trimmed by 6 bases and the J gene end by 8 bases; junction bases not matched to a gene: 17. This CDR3 region has 17 residues. CDR3 loop: CASRQTTGDRTVEKLFF. The CDR3 bases are TGTGCCAGCAGACAGACCACCGGGGACAGGACCGTGGAAAAACTGTTTTTT.

The J gene is TRBJ1-3, the V gene TRBV20-1; D not certain. This CDR3 has 11 residues. Germline CDR1 DFQATT, CDR2 SNEGSKA (reference sequence). The V gene lost 4 bases and the J gene lost 3 bases, with 4 bases spanning the gap. CDR3 in DNA: TGCAGTGCTATTAATGGAAACACCATATATTTT. Its translation is CSAINGNTIYF.

The chain is built from TRBV7-9 and TRBJ2-2; D is unclear. Trimming removed 1 base from V and 3 bases from J, with 9 bases in between. CDR3 length: 15 residues. Germline V gene sequence: CDR1 SEHNR, CDR2 FQNEAQ (reference sequence). The CDR3 DNA reads as TGTGCCAGCAGCTTAGGGTCCCTGTACACCGGGGAGCTGTTTTTT. Its translation: CASSLGSLYTGELFF.

This clone is a singleton in its sample. The chain links TRBV12-2 to TRBJ2-1; the D call in the table, TRBD2, was not verified against the DNA. TRBV12-2 is a pseudogene locus. This CDR3 region has 19 residues. The CDR3 protein is CASRLRLAGGPTSYNEQFF. The CDR3 coding sequence is TGTGCAAGTCGCTTGAGACTAGCGGGGGGCCCGACCTCCTACAATGAGCAGTTCTTC.

The V gene is TRBV9, the J gene TRBJ2-1; 12 nucleotides agree with TRBD2. In germline, CDR1 is SGDLS, CDR2 YYNGEE. This CDR3 comprises 16 residues. V shed 1 base and J 4 bases; nucleotides not matched to a gene: 3. CDR3 protein: CASSVKTSGRYNEQFF. The CDR3 region has the DNA TGTGCCAGCAGCGTAAAGACTAGCGGGAGATACAATGAGCAGTTCTTC. Combining the CDR3 with reference TRBV9 and TRBJ2-1 gives the whole variable domain DSGVTQTPKHLITATGQRVTLRCSPRSGDLSVYWYQQSLDQGLQFLIQYYNGEERAKGNILERFSAQQFPDLHSELNLSSLELGDSALYFCASSVKTSGRYNEQFFGPGTRLTVL.

This clone has a handful of counts. V gene TRBV19 combines with J gene TRBJ1-2; 9 nucleotides match TRBD1. With V trimmed by 6 bases and J by 8 bases, 10 bases remained unmatched. This CDR3 comprises 14 residues. Germline CDR1 LNHDA, CDR2 SQIVND (reference sequence). In nucleotides, the CDR3 is TGTGCCAGTAGCCTTCGGGACAGGGATCGGGGCTACACCTTC. This codes for CASSLRDRDRGYTF.

The chain has TRBV24-1 and TRBJ2-1; D possibly corresponds to TRBD2 (6 bases). Germline V gene sequence: CDR1 KGHDR, CDR2 SFDVKD. Trimming pared 3 bases from V and 8 bases from J, leaving 10 bases between. The CDR3 is 13 amino acids. CDR3 region: CATSDAGSDEQFF. The CDR3 nucleotides are TGTGCCACCAGTGATGCGGGGTCCGATGAGCAGTTCTTC.

V usage is TRBV29-1 and J usage is TRBJ1-1; no reliable D call. CDR1 and CDR2 (germline): SQVTM, ANQGSEA. With 4 bases removed from V and 4 bases from J, the gap between germline ends came to 10 bases. The CDR3 consists of 12 residues. The CDR3 nucleotides read TGCAGCGTTGTCAGAGGGTCCACTGAAGCTTTCTTT. This codes for CSVVRGSTEAFF.

The chain couples TRBV5-8 to TRBJ2-3; D call uncertain. Germline CDR1 is SGHTS and CDR2 is YDEGEE. The V gene lost 2 bases and the J gene lost 3 bases, with 13 bases spanning the gap. The CDR3 runs to 15 residues. The CDR3 region has the DNA TGTGCCAGCAGCTTAGAGTCACGAATAACAGATACGCAGTATTTT. Translation gives CASSLESRITDTQYF.

This rearrangement joins TRBV9 to TRBJ1-1; 11 bases align to TRBD1. Germline V gene data show CDR1 as SGDLS and CDR2 as YYNGEE. V lost 2 bases and J lost 1; bases outside the gene matches: 1. The length of the CDR3 is 15 residues. As DNA, the CDR3 is TGTGCCAGCAGCGTGGGGACAGGGGGGAACACTGAAGCTTTCTTT. Its translation is CASSVGTGGNTEAFF. The variable domain in full, completed from reference TRBV9 and TRBJ1-1, reads DSGVTQTPKHLITATGQRVTLRCSPRSGDLSVYWYQQSLDQGLQFLIQYYNGEERAKGNILERFSAQQFPDLHSELNLSSLELGDSALYFCASSVGTGGNTEAFFGQGTRLTVV.

The V gene is TRBV18, the J gene TRBJ1-4, with 7 bases identical to TRBD1. The CDR3 loop spans 17 amino acids. Germline V CDR1 and CDR2: KGHSH, LQKENI. V lost 0 bases to trimming and J lost 0 bases; unmatched junction nucleotides: 4. The CDR3 here is CASSPPGTAATNEKLFF. CDR3 in DNA: TGTGCCAGCTCACCACCTGGGACAGCAGCAACTAATGAAAAACTGTTTTTT.